The 9 T cell receptor beta chains below come from one sample, sequenced in a study of blood T cell repertoires in COVID-19. The method was immunoSEQ multiplex PCR; TCRdb's version includes in-frame clones alone and lacks a portion of them. Of fewer than 250,000 clones in the sample, roughly 88% were seen once. The sequenced sample consisted of PBMCs or T cells enriched from blood (not recorded which). All receptors come from a woman under 40 who had been exposed to COVID-19.

The V and J genes are TRBV10-1 and TRBJ1-1, with 8 bases fitting TRBD1. Unmatched junction bases numbered 8, after V lost 6 bases and J lost 5 bases. Germline lookup yields CDR1 WNHNN and CDR2 SYGVQD (reference sequence). CDR3 length: 14 amino acids. The CDR3 reads CASRPGGPQTEAFF. The CDR3 region has the DNA TGCGCCAGCAGACCAGGGGGCCCCCAAACTGAAGCTTTCTTT.

V usage is TRBV10-3 and J usage is TRBJ1-1, with 7 bases identical to TRBD1. Looked up from germline, CDR1 is ENHRY and CDR2 is SYGVKD. The CDR3 contains 15 residues. The V and J ends lost 3 bases and 1 base, in that order; junction bases with no gene match: 5. The CDR3 region has the DNA TGTGCCATCAGTGACCTGACAGGGCCGAACACTGAAGCTTTCTTT. Translated, it gives CAISDLTGPNTEAFF.

V and J are TRBV5-1 and TRBJ1-2, with 7 nucleotides matching TRBD1. The CDR3 length is 14 residues. Trimming cost V 4 bases and J 5 bases; bases outside gene matches: 8. Germline assignment: CDR1 SGHRS and CDR2 YFSETQ. CDR3 bases: TGCGCCAGCAGCATAGGGACAGTTAATTATGGCTACACCTTC. Encoded protein: CASSIGTVNYGYTF.

The V and J genes are TRBV2 and TRBJ2-7; D might be TRBD2 (5 bases). Germline V gene sequence: CDR1 SNHLY, CDR2 FYNNEI. This CDR3 is 14 amino acids long. The ends were cut back, 5 bases at V and 4 bases at J, with 15 bases in the middle. The CDR3: CASSLKLGSYEQYF. The CDR3, as DNA: TGTGCCAGCAGTTTAAAACTAGGTAGTTACGAGCAGTACTTC.

This clone was seen more than once but under ten times. Relative to the germline gene, one junction end is altered; a read error may explain this. The gene calls are TRBV7-2 and TRBJ1-1, with no clear D. This CDR3 comprises 17 residues. The germline CDR1 and CDR2 sequences are SGHTA and FQGNSA. The CDR3 coding sequence is TGTGCCAGCAGCCTAGCTGGGAGAGGTTTATTGAACACTGAAGCTTTCTTT. Protein sequence: CASSLAGRGLLNTEAFF.

This chain connects TRBV5-1 to TRBJ1-1, with 8 nucleotides matching TRBD1. V dropped 1 base and J dropped 0; count of bases not matched to a gene: 8. This CDR3 spans 17 amino acids. CDR1 and CDR2 (germline): SGHRS, YFSETQ. CDR3 DNA sequence: TGCGCCAGCAGCTTGCCCCGGACAGGGCCGATGAACACTGAAGCTTTCTTT. Translated, it gives CASSLPRTGPMNTEAFF.

This chain links TRBV7-6 with TRBJ1-1; tentatively, D is TRBD1 (6 bases). The CDR3 has 15 residues. Trimming removed 5 bases at V and 1 base at J, with 14 bases between. Germline CDR1 reads SGHVS; CDR2 reads FNYEAQ. This chain's CDR3 is CASSPGVIKNTEAFF. CDR3 coding DNA: TGTGCCAGCAGCCCAGGGGTTATTAAGAACACTGAAGCTTTCTTT. Variable domain in full (rest from reference TRBV7-6 and TRBJ1-1): GAGVSQSPRYKVTKRGQDVALRCDPISGHVSLYWYRQALGQGPEFLTYFNYEAQQDKSGLPNDRFSAERPEGSISTLTIQRTEQRDSAMYRCASSPGVIKNTEAFFGQGTRLTVV.

The chain joins TRBV25-1 to TRBJ2-1; 8 positions agree with TRBD2. In germline, CDR1 is MGHDK, CDR2 SYGVNS. The CDR3 length is 14 residues. V trimming: 6 bases; J trimming: 5 bases; junction bases outside the gene matches: 6. The CDR3 nucleotides are TGTGCCAGCAGAACTAGCGGAAGGGACAATGAGCAGTTCTTC. Translation gives CASRTSGRDNEQFF. The full variable domain, completed using reference TRBV25-1 and TRBJ2-1, is EADIYQTPRYLVIGTGKKITLECSQTMGHDKMYWYQQDPGMELHLIHYSYGVNSTEKGDLSSESTVSRIRTEHFPLTLESARPSHTSQYLCASRTSGRDNEQFFGPGTRLTVL.

The chain links TRBV19 to TRBJ2-3, with D possibly being TRBD2 (6 bases). The CDR3 spans 17 residues. Germline CDR1 and CDR2: LNHDA and SQIVND (reference sequence). V was pared by 5 bases and J by 6 bases, with 24 bases between. The CDR3 sequence is CASSHPRDSRPGDTQYF. The DNA of the CDR3 is TGTGCCAGTAGTCACCCCCGGGACTCCCGCCCGGGGGATACGCAGTATTTT.